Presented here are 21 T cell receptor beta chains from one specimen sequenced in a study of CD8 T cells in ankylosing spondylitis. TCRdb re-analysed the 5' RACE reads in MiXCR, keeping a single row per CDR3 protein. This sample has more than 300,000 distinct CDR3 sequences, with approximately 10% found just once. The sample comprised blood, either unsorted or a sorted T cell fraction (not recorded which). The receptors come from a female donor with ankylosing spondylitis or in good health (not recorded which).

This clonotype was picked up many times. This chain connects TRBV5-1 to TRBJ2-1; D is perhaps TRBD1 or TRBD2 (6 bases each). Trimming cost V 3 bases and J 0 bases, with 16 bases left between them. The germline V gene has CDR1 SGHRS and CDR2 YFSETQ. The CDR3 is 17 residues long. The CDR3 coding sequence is TGCGCCAGCAGCTCCCCCGTGGGGGGCAGCTCCTACAATGAGCAGTTCTTC. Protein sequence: CASSSPVGGSSYNEQFF. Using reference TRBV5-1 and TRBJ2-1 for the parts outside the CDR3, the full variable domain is KAGVTQTPRYLIKTRGQQVTLSCSPISGHRSVSWYQQTPGQGLQFLFEYFSETQRNKGNFPGRFSGRQFSNSRSEMNVSTLELGDSALYLCASSSPVGGSSYNEQFFGPGTRLTVL.

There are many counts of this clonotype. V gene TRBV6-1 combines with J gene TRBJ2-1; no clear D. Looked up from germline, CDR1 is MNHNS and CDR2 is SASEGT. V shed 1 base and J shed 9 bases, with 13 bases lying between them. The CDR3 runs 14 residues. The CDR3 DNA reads TGTGCCAGCAGTGAAGGGTTATGGGTGGGTGAGCAGTTCTTC. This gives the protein CASSEGLWVGEQFF.

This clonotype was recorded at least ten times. CDR3 loop: CSEAPKWDSLPLRYGYTF. The CDR3 DNA is TGCAGCGAGGCTCCCAAGTGGGACAGTCTTCCCCTACGGTATGGCTACACCTTC. The rearrangement uses TRBV29-1 and TRBJ1-2; 7 positions match TRBD1. The V gene's germline CDR1 is SQVTM and CDR2 ANQGSEA. The CDR3 runs 18 residues. The V segment lost 7 bases and the J segment 5 bases; nucleotides outside the gene matches: 25.

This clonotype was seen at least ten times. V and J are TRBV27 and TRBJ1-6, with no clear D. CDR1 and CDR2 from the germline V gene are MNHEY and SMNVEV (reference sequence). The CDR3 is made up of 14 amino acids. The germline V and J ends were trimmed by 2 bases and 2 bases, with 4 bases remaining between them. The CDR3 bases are TGTGCCAGCAGTTTAAATACCTATAATTCACCCCTCCACTTT. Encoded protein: CASSLNTYNSPLHF.

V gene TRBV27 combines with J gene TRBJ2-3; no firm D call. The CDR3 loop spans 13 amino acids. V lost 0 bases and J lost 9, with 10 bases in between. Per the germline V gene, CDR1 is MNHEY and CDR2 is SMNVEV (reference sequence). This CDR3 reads CASSLSETLTQYF. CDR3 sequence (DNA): TGTGCCAGCAGTTTATCAGAAACCCTAACGCAGTATTTT.

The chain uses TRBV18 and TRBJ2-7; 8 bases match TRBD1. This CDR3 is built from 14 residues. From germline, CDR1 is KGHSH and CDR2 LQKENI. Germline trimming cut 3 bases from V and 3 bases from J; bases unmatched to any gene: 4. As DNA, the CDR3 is TGTGCCAGCTCACCTGTACAGGGGGTCTACGAGCAGTACTTC. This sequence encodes CASSPVQGVYEQYF.

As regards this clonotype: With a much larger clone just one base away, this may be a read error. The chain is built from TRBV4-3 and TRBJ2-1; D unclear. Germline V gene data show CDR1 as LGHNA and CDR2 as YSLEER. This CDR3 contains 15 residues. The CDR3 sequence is CASSHGSAEFNKQFF. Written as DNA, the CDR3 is TGCGCCAGCAGCCATGGTTCGGCGGAGTTCAATAAGCAGTTCTTC.

Here the CDR3 reads CASSPVPTGVTEAFF. The DNA for the CDR3 is TGTGCCAGCAGCCCCGTCCCCACAGGGGTCACTGAAGCTTTCTTT. This chain links TRBV3-1 with TRBJ1-1; 7 bases match TRBD1. The ends lost 4 bases at V and 4 bases at J; junction bases unmatched: 9. The CDR3 spans 15 residues. CDR1 and CDR2 (germline): LGHDT, YNNKEL (reference sequence).

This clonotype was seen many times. CDR3 sequence (DNA): TGCAGTGCCTGGGGACTAGTTTACCACGAGCAGTACTTC. Protein sequence: CSAWGLVYHEQYF. The J gene is TRBJ2-7, the V gene TRBV20-1, with 8 nucleotides matching TRBD2. Germline V gene data show CDR1 as DFQATT and CDR2 as SNEGSKA (reference sequence). The CDR3 runs to 13 residues. The junction had 9 bases not matched to a gene; V was cut back by 6 bases and J by 5 bases.

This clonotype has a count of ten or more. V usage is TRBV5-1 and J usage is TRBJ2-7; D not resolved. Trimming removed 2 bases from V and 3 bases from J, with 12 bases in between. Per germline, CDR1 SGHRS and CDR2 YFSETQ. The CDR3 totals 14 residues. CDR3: CASSFSRNDYEQYF. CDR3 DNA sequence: TGCGCCAGCAGCTTCTCCAGGAACGACTACGAGCAGTACTTC.

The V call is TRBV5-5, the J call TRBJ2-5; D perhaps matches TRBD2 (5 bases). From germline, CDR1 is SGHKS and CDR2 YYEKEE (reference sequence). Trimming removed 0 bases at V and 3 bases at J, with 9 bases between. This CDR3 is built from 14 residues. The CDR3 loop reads CASSLDNSEETQYF. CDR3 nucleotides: TGTGCCAGCAGCTTGGATAATAGCGAAGAGACCCAGTACTTC.

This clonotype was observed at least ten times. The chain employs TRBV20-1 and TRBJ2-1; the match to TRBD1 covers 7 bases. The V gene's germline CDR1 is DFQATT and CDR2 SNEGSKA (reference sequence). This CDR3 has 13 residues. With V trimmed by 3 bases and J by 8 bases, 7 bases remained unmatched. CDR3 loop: CSASFDRADEQFF. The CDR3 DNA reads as TGCAGTGCTAGTTTCGACAGGGCGGATGAGCAGTTCTTC.

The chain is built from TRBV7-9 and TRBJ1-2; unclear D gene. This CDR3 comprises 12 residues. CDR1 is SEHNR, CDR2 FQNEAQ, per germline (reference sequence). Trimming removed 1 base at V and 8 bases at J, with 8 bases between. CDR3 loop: CASSLGRNGYTF. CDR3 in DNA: TGTGCCAGCAGCTTAGGACGTAACGGCTACACCTTC.

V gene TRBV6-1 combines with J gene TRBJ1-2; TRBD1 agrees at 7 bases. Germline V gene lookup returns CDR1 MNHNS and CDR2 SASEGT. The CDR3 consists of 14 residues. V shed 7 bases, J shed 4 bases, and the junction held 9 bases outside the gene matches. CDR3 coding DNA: TGTGCCAGCACACCGGGACAGACGTTCTATGGCTACACCTTC. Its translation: CASTPGQTFYGYTF.

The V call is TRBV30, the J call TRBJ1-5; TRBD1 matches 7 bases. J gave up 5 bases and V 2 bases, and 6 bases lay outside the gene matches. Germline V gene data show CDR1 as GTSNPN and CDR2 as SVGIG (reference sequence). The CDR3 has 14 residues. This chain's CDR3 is CAWSRDSNYQPQHF. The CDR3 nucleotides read TGTGCCTGGAGTCGGGACAGCAATTATCAGCCCCAGCATTTT.

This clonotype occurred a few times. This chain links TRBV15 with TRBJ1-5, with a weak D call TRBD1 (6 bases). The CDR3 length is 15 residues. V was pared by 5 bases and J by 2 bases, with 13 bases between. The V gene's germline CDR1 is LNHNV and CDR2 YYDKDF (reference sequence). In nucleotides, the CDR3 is TGTGCCACCAGCCTTGGGGGCTACGGCAATCAGCCCCAGCATTTT. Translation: CATSLGGYGNQPQHF.

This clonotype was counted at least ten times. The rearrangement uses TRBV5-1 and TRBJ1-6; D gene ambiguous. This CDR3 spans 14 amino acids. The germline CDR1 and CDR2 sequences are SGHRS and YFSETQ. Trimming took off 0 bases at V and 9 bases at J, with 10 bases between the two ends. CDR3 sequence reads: CASSLERSGSPLHF. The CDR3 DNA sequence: TGCGCCAGCAGCTTGGAGCGTTCAGGTTCACCCCTCCACTTT.

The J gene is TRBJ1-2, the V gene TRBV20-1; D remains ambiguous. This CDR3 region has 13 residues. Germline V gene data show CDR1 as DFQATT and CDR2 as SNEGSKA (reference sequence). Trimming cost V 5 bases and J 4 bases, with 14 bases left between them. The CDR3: CSAPPAGSYGYTF. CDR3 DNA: TGCAGTGCTCCTCCTGCCGGGAGCTATGGCTACACCTTC.

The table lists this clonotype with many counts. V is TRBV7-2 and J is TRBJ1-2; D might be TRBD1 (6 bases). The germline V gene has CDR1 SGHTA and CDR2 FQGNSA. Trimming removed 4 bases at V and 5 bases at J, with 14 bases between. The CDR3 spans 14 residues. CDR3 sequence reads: CASSSGQTLYGYTF. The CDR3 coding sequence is TGTGCCAGCAGCTCCGGACAGACCTTATATGGCTACACCTTC.

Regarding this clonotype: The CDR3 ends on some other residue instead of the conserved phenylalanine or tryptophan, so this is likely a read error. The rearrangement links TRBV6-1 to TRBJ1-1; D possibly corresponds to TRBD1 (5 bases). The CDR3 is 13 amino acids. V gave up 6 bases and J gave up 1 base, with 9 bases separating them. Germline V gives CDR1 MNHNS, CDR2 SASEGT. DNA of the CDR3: TGTGCCAGCAGCAGGGACGGGAACACTGAAGCTTTCTAT. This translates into CASSRDGNTEAFY.

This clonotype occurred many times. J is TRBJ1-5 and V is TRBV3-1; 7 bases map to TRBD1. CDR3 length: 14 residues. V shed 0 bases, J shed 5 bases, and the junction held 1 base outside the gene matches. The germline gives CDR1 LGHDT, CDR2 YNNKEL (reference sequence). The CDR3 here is CASSQEGGDQPQHF. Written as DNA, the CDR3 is TGTGCCAGCAGCCAAGAAGGGGGCGATCAGCCCCAGCATTTT.